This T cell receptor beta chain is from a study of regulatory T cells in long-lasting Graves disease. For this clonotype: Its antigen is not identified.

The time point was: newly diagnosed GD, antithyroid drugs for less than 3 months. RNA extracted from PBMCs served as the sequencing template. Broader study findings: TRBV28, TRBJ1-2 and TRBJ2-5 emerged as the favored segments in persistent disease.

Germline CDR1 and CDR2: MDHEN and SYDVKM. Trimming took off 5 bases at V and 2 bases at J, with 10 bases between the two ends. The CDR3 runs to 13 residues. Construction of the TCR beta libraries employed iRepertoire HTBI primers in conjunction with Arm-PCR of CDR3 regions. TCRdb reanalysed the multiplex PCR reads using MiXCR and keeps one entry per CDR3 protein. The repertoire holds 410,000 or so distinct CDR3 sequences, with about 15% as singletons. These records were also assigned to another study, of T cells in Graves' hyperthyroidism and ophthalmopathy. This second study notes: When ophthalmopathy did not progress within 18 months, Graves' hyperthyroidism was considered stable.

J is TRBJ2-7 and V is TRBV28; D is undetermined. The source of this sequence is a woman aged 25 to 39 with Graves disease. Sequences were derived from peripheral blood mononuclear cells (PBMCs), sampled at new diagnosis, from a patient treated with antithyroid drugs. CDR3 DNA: TGTGCCAGCAGTGCTACGCCAGCCTACGAGCAGTACTTC. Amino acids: CASSATPAYEQYF.